The 9 T cell receptor beta chains presented below share a single source sample, sequenced in a study of beta chain features in type 1 diabetes. Reverse transcribing all isolated RNA meant expressed TCRB transcripts were sequenced. TCRdb's table, derived via immunoSEQ multiplex PCR, lists solely in-frame clones and lacks some. The table lists more than 300,000 clones, roughly 16% of them singletons. The sequenced material came from naive CD4+ T cells from blood. Receptors originate from a woman in her late teens or twenties in good health.

This clone was observed a handful of times. The chain uses TRBV28 and TRBJ2-7; 10 nucleotides align to TRBD2. Germline CDR1 is MDHEN and CDR2 is SYDVKM. Unmatched junction bases numbered 4, after V lost 5 bases and J lost 0 bases. CDR3 size: 15 residues. The CDR3 spells CASSPGLAASYEQYF. CDR3 coding DNA: TGTGCCAGCAGTCCAGGACTAGCGGCCTCCTACGAGCAGTACTTC.

J is TRBJ1-1 and V is TRBV18; TRBD1 matches 7 bases. CDR3 length: 15 amino acids. The germline V gene encodes CDR1 KGHSH and CDR2 LQKENI. V dropped 3 bases and J dropped 0; count of bases not matched to a gene: 4. The CDR3 DNA is TGTGCCAGCTCACCTCAGGACAGGATGAACACTGAAGCTTTCTTT. This translates into CASSPQDRMNTEAFF.

This chain uses TRBV2 with TRBJ1-4; no clear D gene. V dropped 0 bases and J dropped 0 bases, with 11 bases sitting between them. CDR3 size: 17 residues. Germline lookup yields CDR1 SNHLY and CDR2 FYNNEI. The CDR3 bases are TGTGCCAGCAGTGAAGCTGTCCATTTGTCAACTAATGAAAAACTGTTTTTT. Its protein product is CASSEAVHLSTNEKLFF.

This clone was seen more than once but under ten times. The chain couples TRBV5-6 to TRBJ2-7; TRBD2 agrees at 9 bases. V gave up 3 bases and J gave up 1 base; unmatched junction bases: 5. CDR1 is SGHDT, CDR2 YYEEEE, per germline. This CDR3 is built from 15 residues. The CDR3 is CASSWASGASYEQYF. The CDR3 nucleotides are TGTGCCAGCAGCTGGGCTAGCGGGGCGTCCTACGAGCAGTACTTC.

This clone appeared a few times. Germline is not matched at one junction end, which may reflect a read error. V usage is TRBV4-2 and J usage is TRBJ2-7; 9 bases map to TRBD2. This CDR3 is built from 17 residues. Germline CDR1 is LGHNA and CDR2 is YNFKEQ. As DNA, the CDR3 is TGTGCCAGCAGCAAAGAGGCGGCGGGAGGGCCCGCCTACGAGCAGTACTTC. As protein: CASSKEAAGGPAYEQYF.

The chain uses TRBV4-3 and TRBJ2-7, with 10 bases identical to TRBD1. The CDR3 covers 16 residues. Germline CDR1 reads LGHNA; CDR2 reads YSLEER. V lost 1 base, J lost 3 bases, and 6 bases stayed unmatched. The CDR3 DNA reads as TGCGCCAGCAGCCAAGTAATGGGACAGGGGTTCTACGAGCAGTACTTC. Translating it yields CASSQVMGQGFYEQYF.

The rearrangement links TRBV28 to TRBJ1-2; 7 nucleotides match TRBD1. Germline V gene lookup returns CDR1 MDHEN and CDR2 SYDVKM. The CDR3 sequence is 17 residues long. V dropped 4 bases and J dropped 4; count of bases not matched to a gene: 15. CDR3: CASSSPVEGARGYGYTF. In nucleotides, the CDR3 is TGTGCCAGCAGTTCCCCGGTCGAGGGGGCGCGCGGCTATGGCTACACCTTC.

The rearrangement joins TRBV15 to TRBJ2-7; 7 bases agree with TRBD2. The CDR3 sequence is 15 residues long. CDR1 LNHNV and CDR2 YYDKDF come from the germline V gene (reference sequence). Trimming at V came to 3 bases and at J to 7 bases, leaving 12 bases not matched to a gene. The CDR3 region is CATSRGWRELKEQYF. The DNA for the CDR3 is TGTGCCACCAGCAGGGGCTGGCGGGAGCTTAAAGAGCAGTACTTC.

This clone was counted a few times. The chain joins TRBV29-1 to TRBJ1-1, with a possible D match to TRBD1 (5 bases). CDR3 length equals 13 residues. The germline gives CDR1 SQVTM, CDR2 ANQGSEA. The V end lost 6 bases, the J end lost 0 bases, and 11 bases lay between the germline ends. The CDR3 DNA sequence: TGCAGCGTCCACACAGGACTGAACACTGAAGCTTTCTTT. This encodes CSVHTGLNTEAFF.